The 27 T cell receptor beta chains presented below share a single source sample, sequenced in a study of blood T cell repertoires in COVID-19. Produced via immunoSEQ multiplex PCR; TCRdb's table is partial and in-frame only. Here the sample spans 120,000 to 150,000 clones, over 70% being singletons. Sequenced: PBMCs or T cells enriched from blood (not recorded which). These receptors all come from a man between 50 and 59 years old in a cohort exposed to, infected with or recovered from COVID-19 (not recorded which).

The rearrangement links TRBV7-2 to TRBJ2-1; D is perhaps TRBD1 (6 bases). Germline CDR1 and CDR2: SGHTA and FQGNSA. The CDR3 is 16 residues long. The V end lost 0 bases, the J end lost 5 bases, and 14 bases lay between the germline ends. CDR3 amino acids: CASSLARRQAHNEQFF. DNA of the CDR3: TGTGCCAGCAGCTTAGCTCGACGACAGGCCCACAATGAGCAGTTCTTC.

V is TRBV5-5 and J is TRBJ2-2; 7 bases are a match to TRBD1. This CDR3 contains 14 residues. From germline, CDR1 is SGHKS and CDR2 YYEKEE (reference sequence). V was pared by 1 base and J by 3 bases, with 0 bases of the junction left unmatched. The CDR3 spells CASSLTGDTGELFF. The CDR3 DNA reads TGTGCCAGCAGCTTGACAGGGGACACCGGGGAGCTGTTTTTT.

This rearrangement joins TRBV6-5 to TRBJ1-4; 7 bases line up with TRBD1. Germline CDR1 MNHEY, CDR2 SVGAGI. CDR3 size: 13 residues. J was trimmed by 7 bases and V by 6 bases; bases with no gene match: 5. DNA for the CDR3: TGTGCCAGCAGGGGACAGAACTCTGAAAAACTGTTTTTT. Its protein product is CASRGQNSEKLFF.

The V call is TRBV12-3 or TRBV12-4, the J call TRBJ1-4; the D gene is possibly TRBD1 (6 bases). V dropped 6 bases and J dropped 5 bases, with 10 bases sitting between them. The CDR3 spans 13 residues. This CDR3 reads CASRSGTNEKLFF. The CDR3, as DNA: TGTGCCAGCAGGAGCGGGACAAATGAAAAACTGTTTTTT.

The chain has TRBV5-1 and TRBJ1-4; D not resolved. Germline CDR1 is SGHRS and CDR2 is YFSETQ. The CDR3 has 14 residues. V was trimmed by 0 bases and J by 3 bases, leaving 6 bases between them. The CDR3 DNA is TGCGCCAGCAGCTTGGGGAGTCCTAATGAAAAACTGTTTTTT. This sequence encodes CASSLGSPNEKLFF.

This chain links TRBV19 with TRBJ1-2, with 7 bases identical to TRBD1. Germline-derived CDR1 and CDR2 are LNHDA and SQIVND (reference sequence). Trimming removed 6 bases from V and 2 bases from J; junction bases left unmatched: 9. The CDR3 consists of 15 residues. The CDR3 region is CASRSKTGLNYGYTF. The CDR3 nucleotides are TGTGCCAGTAGAAGCAAGACAGGGCTAAACTATGGCTACACCTTC.

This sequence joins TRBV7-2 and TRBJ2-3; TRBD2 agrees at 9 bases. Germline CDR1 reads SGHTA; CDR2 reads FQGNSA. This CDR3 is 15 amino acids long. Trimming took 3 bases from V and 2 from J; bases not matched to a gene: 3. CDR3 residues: CASSFSGGSTDTQYF. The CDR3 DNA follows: TGTGCCAGCAGCTTCAGCGGGGGGTCCACAGATACGCAGTATTTT. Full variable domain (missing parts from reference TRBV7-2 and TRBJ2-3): GAGVSQSPSNKVTEKGKDVELRCDPISGHTALYWYRQSLGQGLEFLIYFQGNSAPDKSGLPSDRFSAERTGGSVSTLTIQRTQQEDSAVYLCASSFSGGSTDTQYFGPGTRLTVL.

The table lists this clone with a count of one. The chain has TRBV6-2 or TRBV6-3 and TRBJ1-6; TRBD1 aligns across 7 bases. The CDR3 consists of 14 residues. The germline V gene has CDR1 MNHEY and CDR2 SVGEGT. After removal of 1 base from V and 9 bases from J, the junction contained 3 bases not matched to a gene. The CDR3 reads CASSYLQGSSPLHF. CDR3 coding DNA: TGTGCCAGCAGTTACTTACAGGGGAGTTCACCCCTCCACTTT.

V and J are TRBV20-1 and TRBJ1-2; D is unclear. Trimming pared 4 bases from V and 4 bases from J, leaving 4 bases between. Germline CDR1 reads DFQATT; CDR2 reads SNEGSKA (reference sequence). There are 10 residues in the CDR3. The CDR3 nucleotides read TGCAGTGCTACCAGCTATGGCTACACCTTC. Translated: CSATSYGYTF.

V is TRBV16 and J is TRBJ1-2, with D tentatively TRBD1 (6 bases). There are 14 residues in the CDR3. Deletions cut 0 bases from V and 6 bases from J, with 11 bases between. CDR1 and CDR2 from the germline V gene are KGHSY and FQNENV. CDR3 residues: CASSQSRTEHGYTF. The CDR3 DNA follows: TGTGCCAGCAGCCAATCGCGGACAGAGCATGGCTACACCTTC.

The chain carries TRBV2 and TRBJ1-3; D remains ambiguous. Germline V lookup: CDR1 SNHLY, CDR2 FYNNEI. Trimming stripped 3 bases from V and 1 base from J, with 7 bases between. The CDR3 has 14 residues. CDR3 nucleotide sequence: TGTGCCAGCAGTGACTCGGGGTCTGGAAACACCATATATTTT. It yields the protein CASSDSGSGNTIYF.

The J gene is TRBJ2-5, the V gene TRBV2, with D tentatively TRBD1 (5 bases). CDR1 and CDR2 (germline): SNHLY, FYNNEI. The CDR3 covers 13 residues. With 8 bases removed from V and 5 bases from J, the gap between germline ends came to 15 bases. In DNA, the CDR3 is TGTGCCAGCTATGAACTACCAGGGGAGACCCAGTACTTC. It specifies CASYELPGETQYF.

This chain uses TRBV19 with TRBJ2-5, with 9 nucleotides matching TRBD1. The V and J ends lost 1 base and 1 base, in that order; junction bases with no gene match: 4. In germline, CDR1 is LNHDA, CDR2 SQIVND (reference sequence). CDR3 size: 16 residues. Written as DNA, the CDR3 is TGTGCCAGTAGTATAGGGGGACAGGGCCTCCAAGAGACCCAGTACTTC. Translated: CASSIGGQGLQETQYF. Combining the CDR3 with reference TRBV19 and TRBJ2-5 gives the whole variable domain DGGITQSPKYLFRKEGQNVTLSCEQNLNHDAMYWYRQDPGQGLRLIYYSQIVNDFQKGDIAEGYSVSREKKESFPLTVTSAQKNPTAFYLCASSIGGQGLQETQYFGPGTRLLVL.

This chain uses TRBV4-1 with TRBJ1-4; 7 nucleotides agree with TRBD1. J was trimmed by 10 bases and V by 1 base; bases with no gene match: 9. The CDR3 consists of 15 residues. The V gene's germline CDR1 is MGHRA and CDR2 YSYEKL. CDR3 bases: TGCGCCAGCAGCCAAGGAGAGTTAGGGGGCGCAAAACTGTTTTTT. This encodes CASSQGELGGAKLFF.

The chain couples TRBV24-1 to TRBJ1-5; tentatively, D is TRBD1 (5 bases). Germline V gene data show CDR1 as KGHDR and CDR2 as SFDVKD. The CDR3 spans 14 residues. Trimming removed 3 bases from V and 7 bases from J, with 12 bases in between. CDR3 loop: CATSDPGSWQPQHF. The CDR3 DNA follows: TGTGCCACCAGTGATCCAGGGTCATGGCAGCCCCAGCATTTT.

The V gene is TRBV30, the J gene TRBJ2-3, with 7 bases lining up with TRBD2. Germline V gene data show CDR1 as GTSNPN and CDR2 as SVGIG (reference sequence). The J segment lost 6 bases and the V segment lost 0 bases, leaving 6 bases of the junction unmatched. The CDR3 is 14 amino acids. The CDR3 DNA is TGTGCCTGGAGTGTACCGGTTAGCGGGGATACGCAGTATTTT. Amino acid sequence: CAWSVPVSGDTQYF.

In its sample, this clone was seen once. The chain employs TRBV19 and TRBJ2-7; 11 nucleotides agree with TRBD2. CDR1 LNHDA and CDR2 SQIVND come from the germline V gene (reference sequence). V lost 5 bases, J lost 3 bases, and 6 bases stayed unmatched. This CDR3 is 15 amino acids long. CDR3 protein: CASSFGLAGVYEQYF. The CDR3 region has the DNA TGTGCCAGTAGTTTCGGACTAGCGGGCGTCTACGAGCAGTACTTC.

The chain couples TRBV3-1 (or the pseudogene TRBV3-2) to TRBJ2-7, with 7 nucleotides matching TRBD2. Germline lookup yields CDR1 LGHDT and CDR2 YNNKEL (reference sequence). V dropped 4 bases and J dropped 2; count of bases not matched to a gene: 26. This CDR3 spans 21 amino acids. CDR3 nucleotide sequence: TGTGCCAGCAGCCCCAACACCCCCCTAGGCCGGAGCGGGATAACGCCCTACGAGCAGTACTTC. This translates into CASSPNTPLGRSGITPYEQYF.

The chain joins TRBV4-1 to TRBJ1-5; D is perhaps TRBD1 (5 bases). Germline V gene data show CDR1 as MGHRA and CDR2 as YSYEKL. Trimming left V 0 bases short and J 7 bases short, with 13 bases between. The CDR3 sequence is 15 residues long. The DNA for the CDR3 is TGCGCCAGCAGCCAAGATATCGCGGGGCCCCAGCCCCAGCATTTT. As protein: CASSQDIAGPQPQHF.

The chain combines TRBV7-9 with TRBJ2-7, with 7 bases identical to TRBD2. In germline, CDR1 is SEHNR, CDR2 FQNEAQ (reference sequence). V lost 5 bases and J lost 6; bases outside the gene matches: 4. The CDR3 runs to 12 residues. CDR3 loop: CASSHGRGEQYF. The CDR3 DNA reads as TGTGCCAGCAGCCATGGGAGGGGCGAGCAGTACTTC.

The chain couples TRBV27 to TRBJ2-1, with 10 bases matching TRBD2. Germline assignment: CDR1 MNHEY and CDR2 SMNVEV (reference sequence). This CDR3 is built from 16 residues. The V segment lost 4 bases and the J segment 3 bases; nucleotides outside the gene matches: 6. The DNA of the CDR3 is TGTGCCAGCAGTTCTTGGACTAGCGGTAACTACAATGAGCAGTTCTTC. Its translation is CASSSWTSGNYNEQFF.

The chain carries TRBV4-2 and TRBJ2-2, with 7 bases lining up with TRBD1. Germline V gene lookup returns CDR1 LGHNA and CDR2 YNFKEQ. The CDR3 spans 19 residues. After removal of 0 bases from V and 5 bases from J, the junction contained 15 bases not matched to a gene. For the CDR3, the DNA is TGTGCCAGCAGCCAAGATCTTGTGGTGGCCAGGGGGAGTACCGGGGAGCTGTTTTTT. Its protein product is CASSQDLVVARGSTGELFF.

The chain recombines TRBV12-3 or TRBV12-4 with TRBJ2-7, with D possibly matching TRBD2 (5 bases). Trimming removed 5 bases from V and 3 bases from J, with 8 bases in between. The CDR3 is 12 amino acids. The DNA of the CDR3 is TGTGCCAGCAGTCGAGGGATCTACGAGCAGTACTTC. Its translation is CASSRGIYEQYF.

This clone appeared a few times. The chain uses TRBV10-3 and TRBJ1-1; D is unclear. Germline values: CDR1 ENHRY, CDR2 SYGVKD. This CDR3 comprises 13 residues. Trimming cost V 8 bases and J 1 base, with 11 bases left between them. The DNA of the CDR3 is TGTGCCATCGGTCAGGCTGGGAACACTGAAGCTTTCTTT. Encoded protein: CAIGQAGNTEAFF.

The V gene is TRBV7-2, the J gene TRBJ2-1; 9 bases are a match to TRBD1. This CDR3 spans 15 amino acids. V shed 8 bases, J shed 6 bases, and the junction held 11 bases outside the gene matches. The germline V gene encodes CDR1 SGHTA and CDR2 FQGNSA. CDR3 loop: CASRTTGGGSNEQFF. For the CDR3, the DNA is TGTGCCAGCCGAACAACAGGGGGCGGAAGCAATGAGCAGTTCTTC.

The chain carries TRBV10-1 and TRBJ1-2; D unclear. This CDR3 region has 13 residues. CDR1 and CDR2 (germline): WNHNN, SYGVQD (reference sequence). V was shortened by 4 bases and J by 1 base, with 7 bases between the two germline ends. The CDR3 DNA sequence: TGCGCCAGCAGTGGCAGGAATAACTATGGCTACACCTTC. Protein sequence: CASSGRNNYGYTF.

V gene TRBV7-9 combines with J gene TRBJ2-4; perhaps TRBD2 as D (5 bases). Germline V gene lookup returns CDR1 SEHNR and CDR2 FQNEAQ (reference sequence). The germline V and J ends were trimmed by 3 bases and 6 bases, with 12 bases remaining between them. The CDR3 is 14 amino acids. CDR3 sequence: CASSFTGSVNIQYF. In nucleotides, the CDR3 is TGTGCCAGCAGCTTCACGGGGTCGGTAAACATTCAGTACTTC. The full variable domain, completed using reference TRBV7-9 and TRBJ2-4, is DTGVSQNPRHKITKRGQNVTFRCDPISEHNRLYWYRQTLGQGPEFLTYFQNEAQLEKSRLLSDRFSAERPKGSFSTLEIQRTEQGDSAMYLCASSFTGSVNIQYFGAGTRLSVL.